This T cell receptor (beta chain) was profiled in a study of T cells in Graves' hyperthyroidism and ophthalmopathy. RNA transcripts were the template for amplifying TCR beta CDR3 regions. In the first-round RT-PCR of the TCR CDR3, the HTBI primer set was used. TCRdb reprocessed the multiplex PCR reads with MiXCR, giving one entry per CDR3 protein. The profile shows some 550,000 distinct CDR3 sequences, 16% of them singletons. The CDR3 runs to 19 residues. CDR1 is WSHSY, CDR2 SAAADI, per germline. After removal of 3 bases from V and 1 base from J, the junction contained 11 bases not matched to a gene. This clonotype originated in a woman between 40 and 50 years old with Graves' ophthalmopathy. The sequenced sample consisted of blood. This rearrangement joins TRBV10-2 to TRBJ2-3; 12 bases match TRBD2. DNA for the CDR3: TGCGCCAGCAGTGACCCGGGAGGTACTAGCGGGGGGCGCACAGATACGCAGTATTTT. Protein: CASSDPGGTSGGRTDTQYF.